This T cell receptor beta chain was captured in a study of CD8+CD57+ T cells in acquired aplastic anemia. This clonotype was detected ten times or more. V lost 4 bases, J lost 2 bases, and 7 bases stayed unmatched. Germline V gene lookup returns CDR1 MNHEY and CDR2 SVGEGT. The CDR3 is 15 amino acids. Genomic DNA provided the template from which TCR beta VDJ and CDR3 profiles were obtained. One entry per CDR3 protein, called by TCRdb with MiXCR from the reads. The table includes about 400,000 distinct CDR3 sequences, roughly 64% detected once. The chain carries TRBV6-2 or TRBV6-3 and TRBJ2-7; TRBD1 matches at 8 bases. The receptor was isolated from a human donor in good health, serving as a control. What was sequenced was sorted CD4+, CD8+, or CD8+CD57+ T cells (not recorded which) from PBMCs. Written as DNA, the CDR3 is TGTGCCAGCAGTTCCCCGACAGGGGTCGCCTACGAGCAGTACTTC. It is translated as CASSSPTGVAYEQYF.